The 17 T cell receptor beta chains below all came from one sample that was sequenced in a study of control samples from healthy donors and cancer patients. Method: immunoSEQ multiplex PCR; TCRdb's copy keeps in-frame clones and lacks some. Its table records approximately 190,000 clones. The sequenced sample consisted of blood. The receptors originated from a woman aged 30 to 39 in good health.

The CDR3 here is CASRPTAQETQYF. The CDR3 region has the DNA TGTGCCAGTAGGCCGACAGCTCAAGAGACCCAGTACTTC. The chain couples TRBV19 to TRBJ2-5, with a possible D match to TRBD1 (5 bases). V gave up 6 bases and J gave up 2 bases, with 10 bases separating them. This CDR3 is built from 13 residues. Germline CDR1 LNHDA, CDR2 SQIVND (reference sequence).

This rearrangement joins TRBV5-1 to TRBJ2-3; 10 bases fit TRBD1. CDR3 size: 17 residues. V gave up 3 bases and J gave up 2 bases; unmatched junction bases: 9. Germline V gene lookup returns CDR1 SGHRS and CDR2 YFSETQ. CDR3 coding DNA: TGCGCCAGCAGCTGGCACATCGGGACAGGGGACACAGATACGCAGTATTTT. Protein product: CASSWHIGTGDTDTQYF.

V is TRBV7-9 and J is TRBJ1-1; the match to TRBD1 covers 7 bases. The length of the CDR3 is 17 residues. Per the germline V gene, CDR1 is SEHNR and CDR2 is FQNEAQ (reference sequence). V gave up 2 bases and J gave up 4 bases; unmatched junction bases: 13. The chain's CDR3 is CASSLTGGQPKSTEAFF. The CDR3 DNA reads as TGTGCCAGCAGCTTAACGGGGGGACAGCCTAAGAGCACTGAAGCTTTCTTT.

The CDR3 is CASSLGLYETGKQETQYF. CDR3 sequence (DNA): TGTGCCAGCAGCTTAGGTCTATATGAGACAGGCAAACAAGAGACCCAGTACTTC. This chain uses TRBV7-2 with TRBJ2-5; TRBD1 is a possible D gene (6 bases). CDR1 is SGHTA and CDR2 is FQGNSA in the germline V gene. This CDR3 is built from 18 residues. The V gene lost 1 base and the J gene lost 2 bases, with 20 bases spanning the gap.

The J gene is TRBJ1-2, the V gene TRBV27; D is unresolved. CDR3 length equals 17 residues. Germline CDR1 reads MNHEY; CDR2 reads SMNVEV (reference sequence). Trimming pared 2 bases from V and 4 bases from J, leaving 20 bases between. As DNA, the CDR3 is TGTGCCAGCAGTTTAAAGGCAGGCCCCTCTCCCTCCTATGGCTACACCTTC. Translated: CASSLKAGPSPSYGYTF.

V is TRBV6-6 and J is TRBJ1-5; D ambiguous. This CDR3 contains 16 residues. The V gene's germline CDR1 is MNHNY and CDR2 SVGAGI (reference sequence). V gave up 2 bases and J gave up 0 bases, with 11 bases separating them. CDR3 amino acids: CASSYIGPSSNQPQHF. The CDR3 nucleotides are TGTGCCAGCAGTTACATTGGGCCCAGTAGCAATCAGCCCCAGCATTTT.

The J gene is TRBJ1-6, the V gene TRBV5-1; D uncertain. This CDR3 region has 13 residues. The germline gives CDR1 SGHRS, CDR2 YFSETQ. The V end lost 8 bases, the J end lost 10 bases, and 16 bases lay between the germline ends. The CDR3 is CASQYVGSSPLHF. Here the CDR3 DNA reads TGCGCCAGTCAGTATGTGGGAAGCTCACCCCTCCACTTT.

The J gene is TRBJ1-5, the V gene TRBV6-5, with D perhaps matching TRBD1 (5 bases). CDR1 MNHEY and CDR2 SVGAGI come from the germline V gene. CDR3 length equals 15 residues. V lost 0 bases to trimming and J lost 4 bases, with 10 bases between them. The CDR3 is CASSYSGEGNQPQHF. Written as DNA, the CDR3 is TGTGCCAGCAGTTACTCAGGGGAAGGGAATCAGCCCCAGCATTTT.

The chain joins TRBV3-1 (or the pseudogene TRBV3-2) to TRBJ2-7; unclear D gene. This CDR3 comprises 13 residues. CDR1 is LGHDT, CDR2 YNNKEL, per germline (reference sequence). V dropped 0 bases and J dropped 1 base, with 4 bases sitting between them. Written as DNA, the CDR3 is TGTGCCAGCAGCCAAGATTGGTCCTACGAGCAGTACTTC. Its protein product is CASSQDWSYEQYF.

This chain connects TRBV4-2 to TRBJ1-3; D gene uncertain. The CDR3 is 12 residues long. The ends were cut back, 4 bases at V and 1 base at J, with 2 bases in the middle. Germline assignment: CDR1 LGHNA and CDR2 YNFKEQ. CDR3 sequence (DNA): TGTGCCAGCAGCCCATCTGGAAACACCATATATTTT. Its protein is CASSPSGNTIYF.

The J gene is TRBJ1-2, the V gene TRBV5-4; 7 nucleotides agree with TRBD1. With 2 bases clipped from V and 4 bases from J, the junction kept 11 bases outside the gene matches. This CDR3 is built from 16 residues. Per the germline V gene, CDR1 is SGHNT and CDR2 is YYREEE (reference sequence). CDR3 sequence: CASSLGAGTAGYGYTF. The DNA of the CDR3 is TGTGCCAGCAGCTTAGGGGCAGGGACAGCCGGCTATGGCTACACCTTC.

The chain is built from TRBV14 and TRBJ1-1; 7 bases map to TRBD1. The CDR3 sequence is 13 residues long. Germline V gene data show CDR1 as SGHDN and CDR2 as FVKESK. The V and J ends lost 4 bases and 4 bases, in that order; junction bases with no gene match: 3. As DNA, the CDR3 is TGTGCCAGCAGCCTGGGACAGTTCACTGAAGCTTTCTTT. Protein product: CASSLGQFTEAFF.

V usage is TRBV5-6 and J usage is TRBJ2-3; 9 nucleotides line up with TRBD1. Germline CDR1 reads SGHDT; CDR2 reads YYEEEE. V lost 4 bases to trimming and J lost 4 bases; unmatched junction nucleotides: 4. The CDR3 spans 14 residues. The CDR3 coding sequence is TGTGCCAGCAGCCCGGGACAGGGCTCAGATACGCAGTATTTT. Amino acid sequence: CASSPGQGSDTQYF.

This chain links TRBV5-8 with TRBJ2-3; 12 bases line up with TRBD1. Germline loops: CDR1 SGHTS, CDR2 YDEGEE. The CDR3 covers 16 residues. The V and J ends lost 0 bases and 4 bases, in that order; junction bases with no gene match: 3. Here the CDR3 reads CASSLVGTGGADTQYF. Written as DNA, the CDR3 is TGTGCCAGCAGCTTGGTTGGGACAGGGGGCGCAGATACGCAGTATTTT.

The chain is built from TRBV19 and TRBJ2-7; 8 bases are a match to TRBD1. The CDR3 is 14 amino acids. Germline CDR1 is LNHDA and CDR2 is SQIVND (reference sequence). With V trimmed by 10 bases and J by 3 bases, 11 bases remained unmatched. CDR3 region: CATTLGTGHYEQYF. CDR3 DNA: TGTGCCACCACCCTCGGGACAGGACACTACGAGCAGTACTTC.

The chain uses TRBV19 and TRBJ1-2, with 8 bases identical to TRBD1. Trimming took 10 bases from V and 8 from J; bases not matched to a gene: 15. This CDR3 has 14 amino acids. Germline V lookup: CDR1 LNHDA, CDR2 SQIVND (reference sequence). The DNA for the CDR3 is TGTGCCACTAAAGATACGGGCAGGGGGCGAGGCTACACCTTC. It translates to CATKDTGRGRGYTF.

The gene calls are TRBV7-3 and TRBJ2-2; D may be TRBD1 (6 bases). V was cut by 4 bases and J by 1 base, with 31 bases left in between. CDR3 length: 22 residues. Germline CDR1 reads SGHTA; CDR2 reads FQGTGA. Written as DNA, the CDR3 is TGTGCCAGCAGCTCCTACACCCAGGGGTGGTGGGTCGGACAGCGGAACACCGGGGAGCTGTTTTTT. Translation gives CASSSYTQGWWVGQRNTGELFF.